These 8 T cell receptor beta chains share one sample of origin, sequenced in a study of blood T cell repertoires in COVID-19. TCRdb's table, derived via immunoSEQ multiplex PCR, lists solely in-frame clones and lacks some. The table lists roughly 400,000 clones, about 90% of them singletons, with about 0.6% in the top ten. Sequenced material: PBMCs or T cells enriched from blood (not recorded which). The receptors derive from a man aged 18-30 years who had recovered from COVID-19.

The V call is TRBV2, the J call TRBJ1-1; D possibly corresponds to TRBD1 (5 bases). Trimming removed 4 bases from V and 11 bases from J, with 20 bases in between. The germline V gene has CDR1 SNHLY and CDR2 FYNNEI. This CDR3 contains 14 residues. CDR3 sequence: CASSGPRDSAGAFF. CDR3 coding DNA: TGTGCCAGCAGTGGGCCCCGGGACTCCGCCGGGGCTTTCTTT.

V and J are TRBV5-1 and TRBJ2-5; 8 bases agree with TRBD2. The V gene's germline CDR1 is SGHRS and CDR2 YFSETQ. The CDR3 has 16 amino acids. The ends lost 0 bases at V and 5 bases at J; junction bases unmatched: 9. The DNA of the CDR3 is TGCGCCAGCAGCTTGGAATGGCGGGAGGAGGCGGAGACCCAGTACTTC. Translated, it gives CASSLEWREEAETQYF.

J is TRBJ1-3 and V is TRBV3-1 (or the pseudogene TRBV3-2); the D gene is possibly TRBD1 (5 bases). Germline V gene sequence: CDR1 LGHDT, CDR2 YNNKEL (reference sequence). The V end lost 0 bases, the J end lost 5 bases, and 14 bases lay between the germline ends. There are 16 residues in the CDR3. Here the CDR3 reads CASSQDTPGLRNTIYF. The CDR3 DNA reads TGTGCCAGCAGCCAAGATACTCCGGGACTCAGAAACACCATATATTTT.

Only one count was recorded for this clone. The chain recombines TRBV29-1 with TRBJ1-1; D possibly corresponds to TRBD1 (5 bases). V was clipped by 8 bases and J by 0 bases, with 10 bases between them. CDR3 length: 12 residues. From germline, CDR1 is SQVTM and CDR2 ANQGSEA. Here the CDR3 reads CSTRQMNTEAFF. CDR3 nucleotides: TGCAGCACCCGACAGATGAACACTGAAGCTTTCTTT.

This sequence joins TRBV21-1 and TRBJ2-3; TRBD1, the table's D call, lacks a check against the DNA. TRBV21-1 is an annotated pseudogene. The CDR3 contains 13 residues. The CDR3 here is CASSRGGTDTQYF. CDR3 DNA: TGTGCCAGCAGCAGGGGCGGTACAGATACGCAGTATTTT.

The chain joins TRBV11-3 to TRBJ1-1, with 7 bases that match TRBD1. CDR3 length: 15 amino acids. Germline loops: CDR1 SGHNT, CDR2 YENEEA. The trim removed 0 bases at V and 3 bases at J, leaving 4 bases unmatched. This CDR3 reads CASSLEGTGDTEAFF. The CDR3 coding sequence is TGTGCCAGCAGCTTAGAGGGAACAGGGGACACTGAAGCTTTCTTT.

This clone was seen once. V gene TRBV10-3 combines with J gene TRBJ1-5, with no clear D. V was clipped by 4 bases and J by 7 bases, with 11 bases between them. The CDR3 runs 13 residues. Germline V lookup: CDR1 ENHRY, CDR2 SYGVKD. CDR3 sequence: CAISGRLGQPQHF. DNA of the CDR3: TGTGCCATCAGTGGACGCCTCGGGCAGCCCCAGCATTTT.

CDR3 sequence reads: CASSFPLGRASYEQYF. In DNA, the CDR3 is TGTGCCAGCAGTTTTCCCCTGGGGAGGGCCTCCTACGAGCAGTACTTC. This chain connects TRBV28 to TRBJ2-7; TRBD2 matches 7 bases. V lost 3 bases and J lost 0; bases outside the gene matches: 8. Per germline, CDR1 MDHEN and CDR2 SYDVKM. The CDR3 sequence is 16 residues long.